Included here is one T cell receptor beta chain sequence, with context. Antigen: not known. The data are from a study of T cell responses to AZD1222 COVID-19 vaccine. Trimming took off 2 bases at V and 8 bases at J, with 18 bases between the two ends. The CDR3 is made up of 15 amino acids. Germline V gene sequence: CDR1 MNHNS, CDR2 SASEGT. Clones were sequenced by immunoSEQ multiplex PCR, and TCRdb holds only the in-frame ones, with some missing. This sample carries more than 110,000 clones, approximately 90% of them seen once, and the ten largest clones take about 3.4%. Findings and caveats of the study: Increases in Spike-specific TCR breadth and depth were seen after two AZD1222 doses. The study identified only six AZD1222 recipients as seropositive at baseline. The study sampled repertoires only after the peak T cell response. There were mostly white British donors and more females than males, and clonal diversity was possibly underestimated.

The receptor was isolated from an adult who received the AZD1222 COVID-19 vaccine. The sample in question was peripheral blood, obtained 28 days after the second AZD1222 dose. V and J are TRBV6-1 and TRBJ1-1; tentative D call: TRBD1 (6 bases). CDR3 sequence: CASSETPWEDREAFF. The CDR3 region has the DNA TGTGCCAGCAGTGAAACCCCATGGGAGGACAGAGAAGCTTTCTTT.